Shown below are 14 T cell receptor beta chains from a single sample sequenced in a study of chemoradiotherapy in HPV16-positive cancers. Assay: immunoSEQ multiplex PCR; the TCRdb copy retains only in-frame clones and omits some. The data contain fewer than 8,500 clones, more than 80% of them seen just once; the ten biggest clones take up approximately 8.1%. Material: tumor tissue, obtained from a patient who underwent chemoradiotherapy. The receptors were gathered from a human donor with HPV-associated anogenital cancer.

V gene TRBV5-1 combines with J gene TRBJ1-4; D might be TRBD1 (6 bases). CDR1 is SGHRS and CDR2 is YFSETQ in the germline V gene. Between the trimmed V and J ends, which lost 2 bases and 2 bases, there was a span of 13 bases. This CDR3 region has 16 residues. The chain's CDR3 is CASSFGGQATNEKLFF. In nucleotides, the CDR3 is TGCGCCAGCAGCTTTGGGGGGCAAGCGACTAATGAAAAACTGTTTTTT.

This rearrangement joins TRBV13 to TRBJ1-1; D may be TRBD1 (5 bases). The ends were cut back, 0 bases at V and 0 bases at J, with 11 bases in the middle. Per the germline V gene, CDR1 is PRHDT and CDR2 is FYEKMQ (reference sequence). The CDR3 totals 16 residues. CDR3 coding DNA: TGTGCCAGCAGCTTAGGGTCGGGGGGGTTGAACACTGAAGCTTTCTTT. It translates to CASSLGSGGLNTEAFF. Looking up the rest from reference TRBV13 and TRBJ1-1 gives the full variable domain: AAGVIQSPRHLIKEKRETATLKCYPIPRHDTVYWYQQGPGQDPQFLISFYEKMQSDKGSIPDRFSAQQFSDYHSELNMSSLELGDSALYFCASSLGSGGLNTEAFFGQGTRLTVV.

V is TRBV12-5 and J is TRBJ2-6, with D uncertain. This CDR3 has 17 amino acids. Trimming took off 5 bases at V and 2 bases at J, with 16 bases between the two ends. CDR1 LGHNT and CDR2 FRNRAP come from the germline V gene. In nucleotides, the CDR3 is TGTGCTAGTGGTAGGTCTTCGTGCCGTCCTGGGGCCAACGTCCTGACTTTC. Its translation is CASGRSSCRPGANVLTF. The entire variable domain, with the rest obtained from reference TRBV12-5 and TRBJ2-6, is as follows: DARVTQTPRHKVTEMGQEVTMRCQPILGHNTVFWYRQTMMQGLELLAYFRNRAPLDDSGMPKDRFSAEMPDATLATLKIQPSEPRDSAVYFCASGRSSCRPGANVLTFGAGSRLTVL.

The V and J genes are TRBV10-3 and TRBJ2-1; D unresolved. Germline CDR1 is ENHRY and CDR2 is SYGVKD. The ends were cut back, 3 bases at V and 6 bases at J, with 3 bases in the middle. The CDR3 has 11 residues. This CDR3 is CAISELNEQFF. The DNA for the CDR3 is TGTGCCATCAGTGAACTCAATGAGCAGTTCTTC.

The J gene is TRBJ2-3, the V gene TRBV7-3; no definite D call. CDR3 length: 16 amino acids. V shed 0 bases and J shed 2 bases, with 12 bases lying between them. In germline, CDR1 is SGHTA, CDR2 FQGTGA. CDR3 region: CASSLTIAETTDTQYF. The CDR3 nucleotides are TGTGCCAGCAGCTTAACGATCGCAGAAACCACAGATACGCAGTATTTT.

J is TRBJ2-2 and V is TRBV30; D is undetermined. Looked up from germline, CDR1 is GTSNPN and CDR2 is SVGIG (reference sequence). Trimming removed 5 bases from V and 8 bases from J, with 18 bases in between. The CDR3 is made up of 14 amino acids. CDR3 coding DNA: TGTGCCTGGGCTCCTGACAACGGCTGGGGGGAGCTGTTTTTT. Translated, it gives CAWAPDNGWGELFF.

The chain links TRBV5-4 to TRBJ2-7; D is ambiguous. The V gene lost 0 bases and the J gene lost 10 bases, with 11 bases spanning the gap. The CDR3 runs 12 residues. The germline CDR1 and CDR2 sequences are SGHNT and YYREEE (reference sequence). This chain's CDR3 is CASSLATETQYF. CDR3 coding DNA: TGTGCCAGCAGCTTGGCCACCGAAACTCAGTACTTC.

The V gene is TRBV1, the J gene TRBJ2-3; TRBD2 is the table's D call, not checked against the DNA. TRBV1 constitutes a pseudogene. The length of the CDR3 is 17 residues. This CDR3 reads CTSEARTSGSGADTQYF. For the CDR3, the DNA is TGCACCAGCGAGGCGCGTACTAGCGGGAGTGGGGCAGATACGCAGTATTTT.

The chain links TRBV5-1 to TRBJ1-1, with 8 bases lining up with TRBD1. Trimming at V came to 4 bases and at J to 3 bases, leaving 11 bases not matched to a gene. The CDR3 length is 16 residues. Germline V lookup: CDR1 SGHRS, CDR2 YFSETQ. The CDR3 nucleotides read TGCGCCAGCAGCAAAGGCGGACAGGGAGGGCACACTGAAGCTTTCTTT. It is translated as CASSKGGQGGHTEAFF. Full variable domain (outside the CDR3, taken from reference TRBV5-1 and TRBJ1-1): KAGVTQTPRYLIKTRGQQVTLSCSPISGHRSVSWYQQTPGQGLQFLFEYFSETQRNKGNFPGRFSGRQFSNSRSEMNVSTLELGDSALYLCASSKGGQGGHTEAFFGQGTRLTVV.

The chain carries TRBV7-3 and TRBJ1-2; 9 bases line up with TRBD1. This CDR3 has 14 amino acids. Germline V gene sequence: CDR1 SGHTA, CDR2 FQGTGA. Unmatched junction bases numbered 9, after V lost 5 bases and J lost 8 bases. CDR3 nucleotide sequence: TGTGCCAGCAGCCCCCCGGACAGGGGTTCCGGCTACACCTTC. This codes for CASSPPDRGSGYTF.

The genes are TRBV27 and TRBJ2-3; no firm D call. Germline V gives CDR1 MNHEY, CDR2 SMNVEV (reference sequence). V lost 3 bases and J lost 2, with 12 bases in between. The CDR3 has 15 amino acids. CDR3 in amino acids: CASSFHNPPTDTQYF. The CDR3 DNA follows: TGTGCCAGCAGTTTCCATAACCCTCCCACAGATACGCAGTATTTT.

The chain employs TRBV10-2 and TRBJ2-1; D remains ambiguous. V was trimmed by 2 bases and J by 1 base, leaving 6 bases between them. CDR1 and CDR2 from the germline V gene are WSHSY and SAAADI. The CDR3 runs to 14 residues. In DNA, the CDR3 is TGCGCCAGCAGTGAGGGGGTTTCCTACAATGAGCAGTTCTTC. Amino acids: CASSEGVSYNEQFF.

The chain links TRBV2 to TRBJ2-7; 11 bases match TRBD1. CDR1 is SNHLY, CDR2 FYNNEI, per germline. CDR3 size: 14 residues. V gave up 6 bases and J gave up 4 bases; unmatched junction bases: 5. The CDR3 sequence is CASRPGQGEYEQYF. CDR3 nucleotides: TGTGCCAGCAGGCCGGGACAGGGGGAGTACGAGCAGTACTTC.

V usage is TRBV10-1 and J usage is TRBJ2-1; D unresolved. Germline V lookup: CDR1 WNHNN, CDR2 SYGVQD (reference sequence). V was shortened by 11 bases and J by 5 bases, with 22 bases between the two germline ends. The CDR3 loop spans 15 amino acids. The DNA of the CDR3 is TGCGCCGGAATTCAGGATCGGATTGGGGACAATGAGCAGTTCTTC. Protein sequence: CAGIQDRIGDNEQFF.